Listed below are T cell receptor beta chains from one sample, sequenced in a study of T cells in Graves' hyperthyroidism and ophthalmopathy. TCRdb reprocessed the multiplex PCR reads via MiXCR and lists one record per CDR3 protein. The table records approximately 620,000 distinct CDR3 sequences, over 11% of them present only once. Sequenced sample: blood. All receptors come from a woman aged 30 to 39 with Graves' hyperthyroidism that later progressed to Graves' ophthalmopathy. Each CDR3 is given with its conserved first and last residue. The D gene is left open where the match is weak. Clone size appears in some rows only: once, few, many, or a class for an expanded clone.

D gene: TRBD2
V gene: TRBV19
clone size: .
J gene: TRBJ2-1
CDR3 DNA: TGTGCCAGTAGTATACGAGGGAGGGCCTATAACAATGAGCAGTTCTTC
CDR3 protein: CASSIRGRAYNNEQFF

D gene: .
V gene: TRBV2
clone size: many
J gene: TRBJ2-4
CDR3 DNA: TGTGCCAGCAATCAGTTCGGGGGGCTTGTTTCGGGAAACATTCAGTACTTC
CDR3 protein: CASNQFGGLVSGNIQYF

D gene: TRBD2
V gene: TRBV11-2
clone size: many
J gene: TRBJ2-7
CDR3 DNA: TGTGCCAGCAGCTTGGTCCTAGCGGATTACGAGCAGTACTTC
CDR3 protein: CASSLVLADYEQYF

D gene: TRBD1
V gene: TRBV20-1
clone size: many
J gene: TRBJ2-7
CDR3 DNA: TGCAGTGCTAGAGGACAGGGCGGCGCGGCCTACGAGCAGTACTTC
CDR3 protein: CSARGQGGAAYEQYF

D gene: .
V gene: TRBV4-1
clone size: many
J gene: TRBJ2-3
CDR3 DNA: TGCGCCAGCAGCCCTAGGCCATTCACAGATACGCAGTATTTT
CDR3 protein: CASSPRPFTDTQYF

D gene: TRBD1
V gene: TRBV11-1
clone size: many
J gene: TRBJ2-7
CDR3 DNA: TGTGCCAGCAGCTTAGAAAGGGGACAGTCGTTCTACGAGCAGTACTTC
CDR3 protein: CASSLERGQSFYEQYF

D gene: .
V gene: TRBV28
clone size: many
J gene: TRBJ1-3
CDR3 DNA: TGTGCCACCGCTAGGGGGACCTCTGGAAACACCATATATTTT
CDR3 protein: CATARGTSGNTIYF

D gene: .
V gene: TRBV6-2/TRBV6-3
clone size: many
J gene: TRBJ1-2
CDR3 DNA: TGTGCCAGCAGTCCACGGGCAGCCCCACAGGAGATCTATGGCTACACCTTC
CDR3 protein: CASSPRAAPQEIYGYTF

D gene: .
V gene: TRBV28
clone size: few
J gene: TRBJ1-1
CDR3 DNA: TGTGCCAGCAGCTCCCTTAAAAGTGTCAACACTGAAGCTTTCTTT
CDR3 protein: CASSSLKSVNTEAFF

D gene: .
V gene: TRBV14
clone size: many
J gene: TRBJ2-3
CDR3 DNA: TGTGCCAGCAGCCAAGACGACCGTCCGCAGTATTTT
CDR3 protein: CASSQDDRPQYF

D gene: TRBD1
V gene: TRBV6-5
clone size: .
J gene: TRBJ1-2
CDR3 DNA: TGTGCCAGCAGTTACTCGACAGGGGAAGGTGGCTACACCTTC
CDR3 protein: CASSYSTGEGGYTF

D gene: TRBD2
V gene: TRBV7-9
clone size: many
J gene: TRBJ2-7
CDR3 DNA: TGTGCCAGCAGCCCCATTTGGGAGGGCTACGAGCAGTACTTC
CDR3 protein: CASSPIWEGYEQYF

D gene: TRBD1
V gene: TRBV3-1
clone size: many
J gene: TRBJ2-3
CDR3 DNA: TGTGCCAGCAGCACGACAGGGGTGAGCACAGATACGCAGTATTTT
CDR3 protein: CASSTTGVSTDTQYF

D gene: .
V gene: TRBV20-1
clone size: many
J gene: TRBJ1-3
CDR3 DNA: TGCAGTGCTAACAAGGGGACTGGAAACACCATATATTTT
CDR3 protein: CSANKGTGNTIYF

D gene: TRBD1
V gene: TRBV5-8
clone size: .
J gene: TRBJ1-6
CDR3 DNA: TGTGCCAGCAGCTTCAGGGGGAAGGCGAGTTCACCCCTCCACTTT
CDR3 protein: CASSFRGKASSPLHF

D gene: .
V gene: TRBV12-3/TRBV12-4
clone size: few
J gene: TRBJ2-5
CDR3 DNA: TGTGCCAGCAGTTTAGCGCCAGGGACGGGGACCCAGTACTTC
CDR3 protein: CASSLAPGTGTQYF

D gene: .
V gene: TRBV2
clone size: .
J gene: TRBJ2-1
CDR3 DNA: TGTGCCAGCAACGAGGCAGGCCCCCTTCTCAGAAAGTTCTTC
CDR3 protein: CASNEAGPLLRKFF

D gene: TRBD2
V gene: TRBV29-1
clone size: .
J gene: TRBJ2-1
CDR3 DNA: TGCAGCGTCTATGGCGGGAGATCCTACAATGAGCAGTTCTTC
CDR3 protein: CSVYGGRSYNEQFF

D gene: .
V gene: TRBV20-1
clone size: few
J gene: TRBJ2-1
CDR3 DNA: TGCAGTGCTAGAAACAAGATCACCAGGTACAATGAGCAGTTCTTC
CDR3 protein: CSARNKITRYNEQFF

D gene: .
V gene: TRBV20-1
clone size: many
J gene: TRBJ2-7
CDR3 DNA: TGCAGTGCTTGGCCTTTCAGGCGTGATCCTCGCGAGCAGTACTTC
CDR3 protein: CSAWPFRRDPREQYF

D gene: .
V gene: TRBV7-9
clone size: many
J gene: TRBJ1-1
CDR3 DNA: TGTGCCAGCACCCTCGGGAGGTCCACTGAAGCTTTCTTT
CDR3 protein: CASTLGRSTEAFF

D gene: .
V gene: TRBV19
clone size: many
J gene: TRBJ2-3
CDR3 DNA: TGTGCCAGTAGTGCTTCCGGACTCAGCACAGATACGCAGTATTTT
CDR3 protein: CASSASGLSTDTQYF

D gene: .
V gene: TRBV5-1
clone size: .
J gene: TRBJ2-2
CDR3 DNA: TGCGCCAGCAGCTTGGCAACCACGAGCACCGGGGAGCTGTTTTTT
CDR3 protein: CASSLATTSTGELFF

D gene: .
V gene: TRBV6-1
clone size: many
J gene: TRBJ2-2
CDR3 DNA: TGTGCCAGCAGTGAAGTGCCAGGGTACACCGGGGAGCTGTTTTTT
CDR3 protein: CASSEVPGYTGELFF

D gene: TRBD1
V gene: TRBV27
clone size: many
J gene: TRBJ2-1
CDR3 DNA: TGTGCCAGCAGTTTAAGGGGACAGGGGACCGACTCCTACAATGAGCAGTTCTTC
CDR3 protein: CASSLRGQGTDSYNEQFF

D gene: TRBD1
V gene: TRBV5-1
clone size: few
J gene: TRBJ2-6
CDR3 DNA: TGCGCCAGCAACTCCGCTGTATTGACAGGGACCTCTGGGGCCAACGTCCTGACTTTC
CDR3 protein: CASNSAVLTGTSGANVLTF

D gene: .
V gene: TRBV27
clone size: many
J gene: TRBJ1-1
CDR3 DNA: TGTGCCAGCAGTCGCCCCGGGCAGGGACATGAAGCTTTCTTT
CDR3 protein: CASSRPGQGHEAFF

D gene: TRBD1
V gene: TRBV7-9
clone size: few
J gene: TRBJ2-1
CDR3 DNA: TGTGCCAGCAGCTTCGACAGGGGTATCTACAATGAGCAGTTCTTC
CDR3 protein: CASSFDRGIYNEQFF

D gene: TRBD1
V gene: TRBV24-1
clone size: many
J gene: TRBJ1-2
CDR3 DNA: TGTGCCACCAGTGATGGGACAGTCCGGGGCTACACCTTC
CDR3 protein: CATSDGTVRGYTF

D gene: TRBD1
V gene: TRBV7-2
clone size: few
J gene: TRBJ2-3
CDR3 DNA: TGTGCCAGCAGACATAACAGGGGGCCGGCAGATACGCAGTATTTT
CDR3 protein: CASRHNRGPADTQYF

D gene: .
V gene: TRBV7-9
clone size: many
J gene: TRBJ2-7
CDR3 DNA: TGTGCCAGCAGTTACGAATACTACGAGCAGTACTTC
CDR3 protein: CASSYEYYEQYF

D gene: .
V gene: TRBV7-8
clone size: few
J gene: TRBJ2-7
CDR3 DNA: TGTGCCAGCATAGAGAGGGCATCCTTATCCTACGAGCAGTACTTC
CDR3 protein: CASIERASLSYEQYF

D gene: TRBD1
V gene: TRBV6-2/TRBV6-3
clone size: many
J gene: TRBJ2-5
CDR3 DNA: TGTGCCAGCAGGCGGACAGGCTCCGAGACCCAGTACTTC
CDR3 protein: CASRRTGSETQYF

D gene: .
V gene: TRBV12-3/TRBV12-4
clone size: .
J gene: TRBJ2-5
CDR3 DNA: TGTGCCAGCAGTTGGGGGGCGAGTACACTAGAGACCCAGTACTTC
CDR3 protein: CASSWGASTLETQYF

D gene: TRBD2
V gene: TRBV10-3
clone size: few
J gene: TRBJ2-1
CDR3 DNA: TGTGCCATCTGTGCGGCGGGGGTGGACAATGAGCAGTTCTTC
CDR3 protein: CAICAAGVDNEQFF

D gene: .
V gene: TRBV6-1
clone size: .
J gene: TRBJ1-5
CDR3 DNA: TGTGCCAGCAGTTTCAAACGGAATATTCTAAGGGATCAGCCCCAGCATTTT
CDR3 protein: CASSFKRNILRDQPQHF

D gene: TRBD2
V gene: TRBV12-3/TRBV12-4
clone size: many
J gene: TRBJ2-1
CDR3 DNA: TGTGCCAGCAGTCCTAGACTAGCGGGACCCTACAATGAGCAGTTCTTC
CDR3 protein: CASSPRLAGPYNEQFF

D gene: .
V gene: TRBV12-3/TRBV12-4
clone size: many
J gene: TRBJ2-3
CDR3 DNA: TGTGCCAGCAGACTTAGTGTAGCTAGCACAGATACGCAGTATTTT
CDR3 protein: CASRLSVASTDTQYF

D gene: TRBD1
V gene: TRBV20-1
clone size: .
J gene: TRBJ1-5
CDR3 DNA: TGCAGTGCTAGGTTGACAGGGGGCGGGTGGCCCCAGCATTTT
CDR3 protein: CSARLTGGGWPQHF

D gene: TRBD2
V gene: TRBV6-1
clone size: many
J gene: TRBJ2-5
CDR3 DNA: TGTGCCAGCAGTTTGCGGGGGACGGGAGGATACCAAGAGACCCAGTACTTC
CDR3 protein: CASSLRGTGGYQETQYF

D gene: TRBD2
V gene: TRBV27
clone size: few
J gene: TRBJ2-1
CDR3 DNA: TGTGCCAGCAGTTTAAATTTCGGGGGGACTAGCACATTTGAGCAGTTCTTC
CDR3 protein: CASSLNFGGTSTFEQFF

D gene: .
V gene: TRBV9
clone size: .
J gene: TRBJ2-1
CDR3 DNA: TGTGCCAGCAGCGCCGCGGGCATCGGCAGATACAATGAGCAGTTCTTC
CDR3 protein: CASSAAGIGRYNEQFF

D gene: .
V gene: TRBV29-1
clone size: .
J gene: TRBJ2-1
CDR3 DNA: TGCAGCCACCCCACCCCGTTGGGTCATGAGCAGTTCTTC
CDR3 protein: CSHPTPLGHEQFF

D gene: .
V gene: TRBV4-1
clone size: many
J gene: TRBJ1-1
CDR3 DNA: TGTGCCAGCAGCCAAGGATCTGAAGCTTTCTTT
CDR3 protein: CASSQGSEAFF

D gene: TRBD1
V gene: TRBV20-1
clone size: many
J gene: TRBJ1-2
CDR3 DNA: TGCAGTGCTAGCGAAGGGGGCAGTAACTATGGCTACACCTTC
CDR3 protein: CSASEGGSNYGYTF

D gene: TRBD1
V gene: TRBV18
clone size: few
J gene: TRBJ2-1
CDR3 DNA: TGTGCCAGCTCACCACCGATTACAGGGGGCGATGGAGGTAACAATGAGCAGTTCTTC
CDR3 protein: CASSPPITGGDGGNNEQFF

D gene: .
V gene: TRBV7-3
clone size: few
J gene: TRBJ2-5
CDR3 DNA: TGTGCCAGCAGCCCCACTGGACTGGGGGAGACCCAGTACTTC
CDR3 protein: CASSPTGLGETQYF

D gene: .
V gene: TRBV30
clone size: many
J gene: TRBJ1-2
CDR3 DNA: TGTGCCTGGAGCCAAGGAGGGGCGGGTGGCTACACCTTC
CDR3 protein: CAWSQGGAGGYTF